What follows is one T cell receptor (beta chain) and its context. Its antigen is not identified. Method: immunoSEQ multiplex PCR; TCRdb's copy keeps in-frame clones and lacks some. Of around 65,000 clones listed, about 85% were seen once; the top ten hold about 8.1%. Described time point: cycle 4 day 1 (C4D1), after five to seven weeks of nivolumab. Each patient experienced a relapse that followed autologous stem cell transplantation, and brentuximab vedotin exposure varied. Complete response, partial response or progressive disease was each patient's best response. This specimen belongs to a study of PD-1 blockade in classical Hodgkin lymphoma. Background on the study: Treatment was intravenous nivolumab, 3 mg/kg every 2 weeks, until progression. Study-wide results and caveats: Newly diagnosed and completely responding patients shared comparable baseline diversity. The origin of the repertoire differences remains undefined, with disease activity or prior therapy as possible causes.

The TCR originated in a human donor with classical Hodgkin lymphoma. The sample here was peripheral blood mononuclear cells (PBMCs), taken before the fourth cycle of nivolumab.

The DNA of the CDR3 is TGTGCCAGTATTTGGGGCCCCGGCGGCACTGAAGCTTTCTTT. Its translation is CASIWGPGGTEAFF. V and J are TRBV19 and TRBJ1-1; possibly TRBD1 for D (5 bases). Between the trimmed V and J ends, which lost 7 bases and 4 bases, there was a span of 16 bases. The germline V gene has CDR1 LNHDA and CDR2 SQIVND (reference sequence). CDR3 size: 14 residues.